The T cell receptor (beta chain) described here comes from a study of control samples from healthy donors and cancer patients. Germline V lookup: CDR1 SGDLS, CDR2 YYNGEE. This CDR3 region has 13 residues. Deletions cut 0 bases from V and 4 bases from J, with 5 bases between. Repertoires were generated with immunoSEQ multiplex PCR, while TCRdb's copy carries only in-frame clones and drops some. The table records 170,000 or so clones, under 95% of them present only once. Sequenced material: blood. The rearrangement joins TRBV9 to TRBJ1-5, with D hard to call. The receptor comes from a woman aged 18-29 years in good health. The CDR3 DNA reads as TGTGCCAGCAGCGTAGAACTAAATCAGCCCCAGCATTTT. Its translation: CASSVELNQPQHF. The whole variable domain, remainder taken from reference TRBV9 and TRBJ1-5, is DSGVTQTPKHLITATGQRVTLRCSPRSGDLSVYWYQQSLDQGLQFLIQYYNGEERAKGNILERFSAQQFPDLHSELNLSSLELGDSALYFCASSVELNQPQHFGDGTRLSIL.